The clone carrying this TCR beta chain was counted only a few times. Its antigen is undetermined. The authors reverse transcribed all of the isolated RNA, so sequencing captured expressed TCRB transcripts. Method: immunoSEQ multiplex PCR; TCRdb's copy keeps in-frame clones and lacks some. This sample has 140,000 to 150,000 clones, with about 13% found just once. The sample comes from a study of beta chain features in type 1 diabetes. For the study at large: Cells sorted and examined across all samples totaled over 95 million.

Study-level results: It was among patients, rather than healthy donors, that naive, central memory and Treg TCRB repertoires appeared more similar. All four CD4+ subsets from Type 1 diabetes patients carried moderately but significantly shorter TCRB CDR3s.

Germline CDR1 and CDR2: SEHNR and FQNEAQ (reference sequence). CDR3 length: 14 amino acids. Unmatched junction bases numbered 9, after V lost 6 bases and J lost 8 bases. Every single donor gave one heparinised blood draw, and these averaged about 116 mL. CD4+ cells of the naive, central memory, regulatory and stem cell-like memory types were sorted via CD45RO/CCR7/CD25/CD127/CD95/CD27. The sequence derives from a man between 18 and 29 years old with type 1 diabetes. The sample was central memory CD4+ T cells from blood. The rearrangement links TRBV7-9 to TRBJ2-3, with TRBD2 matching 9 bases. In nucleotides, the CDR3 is TGTGCCAGCAGTCAGACTAGCGGTTTAGCTACGCAGTATTTT. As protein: CASSQTSGLATQYF. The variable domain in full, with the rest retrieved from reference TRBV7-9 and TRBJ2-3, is DTGVSQNPRHKITKRGQNVTFRCDPISEHNRLYWYRQTLGQGPEFLTYFQNEAQLEKSRLLSDRFSAERPKGSFSTLEIQRTEQGDSAMYLCASSQTSGLATQYFGPGTRLTVL.